The 4 T cell receptor beta chains presented below share a single source sample, sequenced in a study of T cell responses to AZD1222 COVID-19 vaccine. Assay used: immunoSEQ multiplex PCR; TCRdb lists only in-frame clones, some missing. Seen here are about 150,000 clones, about nine tenths observed once, and the top ten hold 1% to 1.5%. Here the sequenced sample was peripheral blood, taken 28 days after the second AZD1222 dose. These receptors all stem from an adult who received the AZD1222 COVID-19 vaccine.

This chain uses TRBV28 with TRBJ1-5, with TRBD1 identical over 10 bases. The germline CDR1 and CDR2 sequences are MDHEN and SYDVKM. Losses at the gene ends were 4 bases for V and 6 bases for J; bases not matched to a gene: 15. The CDR3 runs 18 residues. Written as DNA, the CDR3 is TGTGCCAGCAGTTCCTACTTCCGACAGGGGGCGTTGTTTCAGCCCCAGCATTTT. Its protein is CASSSYFRQGALFQPQHF.

This chain links TRBV27 with TRBJ1-2; tentatively, D is TRBD1 (5 bases). Germline CDR1 and CDR2: MNHEY and SMNVEV (reference sequence). V lost 2 bases and J 2 bases, leaving 12 bases between the germline ends. There are 15 residues in the CDR3. The CDR3 is CASSLGGAPNYGYTF. The CDR3, as DNA: TGTGCCAGCAGTTTAGGAGGGGCTCCAAACTATGGCTACACCTTC.

The chain employs TRBV28 and TRBJ1-1; possibly TRBD1 for D (6 bases). Germline V gene lookup returns CDR1 MDHEN and CDR2 SYDVKM. V was pared by 7 bases and J by 4 bases, with 13 bases between. CDR3 length: 13 amino acids. The CDR3 bases are TGTGCCAGCACCCTACAGGGAGGCACTGAAGCTTTCTTT. Protein product: CASTLQGGTEAFF.

The chain joins TRBV5-1 to TRBJ2-5; 7 positions match TRBD2. CDR1 is SGHRS, CDR2 YFSETQ, per germline. The CDR3 has 14 residues. The junction had 3 bases not matched to a gene; V was cut back by 0 bases and J by 4 bases. The CDR3 coding sequence is TGCGCCAGCAGCTTGGCGGCGGGAGTAGAGACCCAGTACTTC. Amino acid sequence: CASSLAAGVETQYF.